Below, 22 T cell receptor beta chains from the same sample are listed, as sequenced in a study of blood T cell repertoires in COVID-19. Assay used: immunoSEQ multiplex PCR; TCRdb lists only in-frame clones, some missing. This sample has 150,000 to 200,000 clones, with less than 80% found just once. The specimen sequenced was PBMCs or T cells enriched from blood (not recorded which). The receptor set was obtained from a woman in her sixties or seventies in a cohort exposed to, infected with or recovered from COVID-19 (not recorded which).

Remarks on this clone: An end of the junction differs from the germline gene, which may be a read error. The V gene is TRBV4-2, the J gene TRBJ1-3, with unresolved D. This CDR3 has 16 residues. Germline lookup yields CDR1 LGHNA and CDR2 YNFKEQ. This chain's CDR3 is CASTQSEGLIGNTIYF. Written as DNA, the CDR3 is TGTGCCAGCACCCAAAGCGAGGGCCTGATCGGAAACACCATATATTTT.

This chain connects TRBV29-1 to TRBJ1-2; the D gene is possibly TRBD1 (5 bases). V lost 0 bases, J lost 0 bases, and 11 bases lay in between. Looked up from germline, CDR1 is SQVTM and CDR2 is ANQGSEA. This CDR3 is built from 15 residues. In DNA form, the CDR3 reads TGCAGCGTTGAAGATCGCAGGACAACTAACTATGGCTACACCTTC. This codes for CSVEDRRTTNYGYTF. The entire variable domain, with the rest obtained from reference TRBV29-1 and TRBJ1-2, is as follows: SAVISQKPSRDICQRGTSLTIQCQVDSQVTMMFWYRQQPGQSLTLIATANQGSEATYESGFVIDKFPISRPNLTFSTLTVSNMSPEDSSIYLCSVEDRRTTNYGYTFGSGTRLTVV.

In its sample, this clone was seen many times. This chain connects TRBV4-2 to TRBJ2-7; D unresolved. The CDR3 has 17 amino acids. Germline V lookup: CDR1 LGHNA, CDR2 YNFKEQ. V shed 4 bases and J shed 0 bases, with 19 bases lying between them. CDR3: CASSRTSAHQTSYEQYF. CDR3 in DNA: TGTGCCAGCAGCCGTACGAGCGCCCATCAAACCTCCTACGAGCAGTACTTC.

The chain links TRBV7-9 to TRBJ2-1; 15 positions agree with TRBD2. Germline CDR1 and CDR2: SEHNR and FQNEAQ (reference sequence). V lost 4 bases, J lost 5 bases, and 12 bases stayed unmatched. This CDR3 spans 19 amino acids. The CDR3 coding sequence is TGTGCCAGCAGCTCAACACGGACTAGCGGGAGGGTTACGGACAATGAGCAGTTCTTC. Encoded protein: CASSSTRTSGRVTDNEQFF.

The V gene is TRBV2, the J gene TRBJ1-1; the D gene is possibly TRBD1 (6 bases). This CDR3 is built from 12 residues. The germline V gene has CDR1 SNHLY and CDR2 FYNNEI. Trimming removed 7 bases from V and 6 bases from J, with 12 bases in between. CDR3 amino acids: CASNRAGAEAFF. CDR3 DNA sequence: TGTGCCAGCAACAGGGCAGGCGCTGAAGCTTTCTTT.

The V and J genes are TRBV15 and TRBJ2-5; the match to TRBD2 covers 10 bases. The CDR3 consists of 18 residues. Looked up from germline, CDR1 is LNHNV and CDR2 is YYDKDF (reference sequence). V dropped 0 bases and J dropped 4; count of bases not matched to a gene: 11. In nucleotides, the CDR3 is TGTGCCACCAGCAGAGAGTGGTGGGCTAGCGGGAGTGGAGAGACCCAGTACTTC. Translated: CATSREWWASGSGETQYF.

The chain couples TRBV6-2 or TRBV6-3 to TRBJ1-5; 9 bases agree with TRBD1. The CDR3 extends over 17 amino acids. Germline assignment: CDR1 MNHEY and CDR2 SVGEGT. V dropped 5 bases and J dropped 4; count of bases not matched to a gene: 12. The DNA for the CDR3 is TGTGCCAGCAGTCAGACAGGGGGAGTAGGGGCAAATCAGCCCCAGCATTTT. Amino acids: CASSQTGGVGANQPQHF.

The gene calls are TRBV7-9 and TRBJ1-5, with 7 bases fitting TRBD1. With 5 bases clipped from V and 0 bases from J, the junction kept 4 bases outside the gene matches. Germline lookup yields CDR1 SEHNR and CDR2 FQNEAQ (reference sequence). The CDR3 is 15 residues long. The CDR3 DNA is TGTGCCAGCAGCGAGACAGGGCTTAGCAATCAGCCCCAGCATTTT. Its translation: CASSETGLSNQPQHF.

The chain links TRBV28 to TRBJ2-7; 9 nucleotides agree with TRBD2. The germline gives CDR1 MDHEN, CDR2 SYDVKM. V trimming: 4 bases; J trimming: 7 bases; junction bases outside the gene matches: 5. This CDR3 spans 13 amino acids. The CDR3 DNA sequence: TGTGCCAGCAGTTCGGGGCTAGCGGGGGAGCAGTACTTC. This codes for CASSSGLAGEQYF.

V usage is TRBV28 and J usage is TRBJ1-4; 8 nucleotides match TRBD1. J was trimmed by 8 bases and V by 5 bases; bases with no gene match: 13. The germline gives CDR1 MDHEN, CDR2 SYDVKM. The CDR3 spans 16 residues. In DNA form, the CDR3 reads TGTGCCAGCAGTGGGGGGATCGGGACAGGTTTCGAAAAACTGTTTTTT. Its translation is CASSGGIGTGFEKLFF.

V is TRBV25-1 and J is TRBJ2-1; 8 bases agree with TRBD2. Germline V gene sequence: CDR1 MGHDK, CDR2 SYGVNS. CDR3 size: 14 residues. V was clipped by 5 bases and J by 4 bases; unmatched bases: 4. CDR3 sequence reads: CASSSGRAYNEQFF. CDR3 sequence (DNA): TGTGCCAGCAGTAGCGGGAGAGCTTACAATGAGCAGTTCTTC.

V gene TRBV5-4 combines with J gene TRBJ1-3; D gene uncertain. The CDR3 has 14 residues. Germline V gene sequence: CDR1 SGHNT, CDR2 YYREEE (reference sequence). The ends were cut back, 4 bases at V and 2 bases at J, with 10 bases in the middle. The CDR3, as DNA: TGTGCCAGCAGCATTAGAGGGACTGGAAACACCATATATTTT. This translates into CASSIRGTGNTIYF.

The rearrangement links TRBV11-3 to TRBJ2-5; 7 bases match TRBD2. The CDR3 length is 16 residues. V gave up 2 bases and J gave up 4 bases; unmatched junction bases: 10. Germline CDR1 is SGHNT and CDR2 is YENEEA. CDR3 amino acids: CASSLWFSREVETQYF. CDR3 nucleotides: TGTGCCAGCAGCTTATGGTTCTCCCGGGAGGTAGAGACCCAGTACTTC.

This clone was detected once. V gene TRBV9 combines with J gene TRBJ2-1, with 7 bases matching TRBD2. The germline gives CDR1 SGDLS, CDR2 YYNGEE. With V trimmed by 4 bases and J by 5 bases, 12 bases remained unmatched. This CDR3 contains 16 residues. The CDR3 region is CASSPAGPTTNNEQFF. The CDR3 region has the DNA TGTGCCAGCAGCCCAGCGGGACCCACCACCAACAATGAGCAGTTCTTC.

The rearrangement uses TRBV24-1 and TRBJ1-2; 10 bases align to TRBD1. This CDR3 has 14 amino acids. From germline, CDR1 is KGHDR and CDR2 SFDVKD. J gave up 9 bases and V 2 bases, and 5 bases lay outside the gene matches. The CDR3 spells CATSDSRTGGRYTF. As DNA, the CDR3 is TGTGCCACCAGTGATTCTCGGACAGGGGGACGCTACACCTTC.

CDR3 sequence: CASSPGRDRAPGANVLTF. DNA of the CDR3: TGCGCCAGCAGCCCCGGTAGGGACAGGGCCCCTGGGGCCAACGTCCTGACTTTC. This rearrangement joins TRBV5-1 to TRBJ2-6; 9 bases are shared with TRBD1. With 4 bases clipped from V and 2 bases from J, the junction kept 10 bases outside the gene matches. Per germline, CDR1 SGHRS and CDR2 YFSETQ. There are 18 residues in the CDR3.

This clone appeared a single time. The chain carries TRBV5-8 and TRBJ2-1, with 10 bases matching TRBD2. There are 15 residues in the CDR3. Germline V gene lookup returns CDR1 SGHTS and CDR2 YDEGEE. With 4 bases clipped from V and 6 bases from J, the junction kept 7 bases outside the gene matches. CDR3 coding DNA: TGTGCCAGCAGCAGGCTAGCGGGAGCGGGCAATGAGCAGTTCTTC. This gives the protein CASSRLAGAGNEQFF.

J is TRBJ2-1 and V is TRBV6-2 or TRBV6-3, with 10 bases fitting TRBD2. The CDR3 is 15 residues long. After removal of 6 bases from V and 6 bases from J, the junction contained 8 bases not matched to a gene. In germline, CDR1 is MNHEY, CDR2 SVGEGT. CDR3 DNA sequence: TGTGCCAGCAGCATGACTAGCGGGTGGTTCAATGAGCAGTTCTTC. Translation: CASSMTSGWFNEQFF.

The V and J genes are TRBV11-1 and TRBJ2-3, with D maybe TRBD2 (6 bases). Per germline, CDR1 SGHAT and CDR2 FQDESV (reference sequence). There are 15 residues in the CDR3. Trimming stripped 4 bases from V and 6 bases from J, with 17 bases between. The CDR3 protein is CASSWGAGKWDTQYF. The CDR3 DNA is TGTGCCAGCAGCTGGGGCGCGGGAAAGTGGGATACGCAGTATTTT.

This CDR3 is CASSPWGQGDTEAFF. The DNA for the CDR3 is TGCGCCAGCAGCCCTTGGGGACAGGGAGACACTGAAGCTTTCTTT. The gene calls are TRBV5-1 and TRBJ1-1, with 9 positions matching TRBD1. This CDR3 comprises 15 residues. The V gene end was trimmed by 4 bases and the J gene end by 3 bases; junction bases not matched to a gene: 7. Germline V CDR1 and CDR2: SGHRS, YFSETQ. The full variable domain, its missing parts supplied by reference TRBV5-1 and TRBJ1-1, is KAGVTQTPRYLIKTRGQQVTLSCSPISGHRSVSWYQQTPGQGLQFLFEYFSETQRNKGNFPGRFSGRQFSNSRSEMNVSTLELGDSALYLCASSPWGQGDTEAFFGQGTRLTVV.

The chain has TRBV10-3 and TRBJ1-5, with D perhaps TRBD1 (5 bases). Germline V lookup: CDR1 ENHRY, CDR2 SYGVKD. Trimming left V 7 bases short and J 4 bases short, with 11 bases between. The CDR3 has 13 residues. CDR3 DNA sequence: TGTGCCATCACCGCGGGACTTAATCAGCCCCAGCATTTT. It is translated as CAITAGLNQPQHF.

J is TRBJ2-1 and V is TRBV9; tentatively, D is TRBD1 (5 bases). CDR3 length: 13 residues. V lost 7 bases and J 8 bases, leaving 16 bases between the germline ends. The germline V gene has CDR1 SGDLS and CDR2 YYNGEE. CDR3 DNA sequence: TGTGCCAGCTCGCTGGGAATACAGGATGAGCAGTTCTTC. Translating gives CASSLGIQDEQFF.